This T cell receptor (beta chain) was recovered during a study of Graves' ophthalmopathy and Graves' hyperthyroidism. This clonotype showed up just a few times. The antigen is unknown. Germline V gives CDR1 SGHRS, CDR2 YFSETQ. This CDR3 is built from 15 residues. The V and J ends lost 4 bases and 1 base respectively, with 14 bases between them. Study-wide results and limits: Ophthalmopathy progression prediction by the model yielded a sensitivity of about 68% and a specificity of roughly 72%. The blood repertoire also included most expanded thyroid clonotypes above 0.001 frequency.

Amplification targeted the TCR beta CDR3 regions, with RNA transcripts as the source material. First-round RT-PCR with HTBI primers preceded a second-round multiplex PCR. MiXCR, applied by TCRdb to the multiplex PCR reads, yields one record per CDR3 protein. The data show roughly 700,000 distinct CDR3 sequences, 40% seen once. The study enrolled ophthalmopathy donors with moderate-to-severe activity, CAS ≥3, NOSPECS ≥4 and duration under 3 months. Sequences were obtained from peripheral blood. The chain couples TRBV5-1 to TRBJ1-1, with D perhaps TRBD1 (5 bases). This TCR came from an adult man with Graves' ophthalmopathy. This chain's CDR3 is CASSALGLPNTEAFF. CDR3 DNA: TGCGCCAGCAGCGCACTGGGACTCCCGAACACTGAAGCTTTCTTT.